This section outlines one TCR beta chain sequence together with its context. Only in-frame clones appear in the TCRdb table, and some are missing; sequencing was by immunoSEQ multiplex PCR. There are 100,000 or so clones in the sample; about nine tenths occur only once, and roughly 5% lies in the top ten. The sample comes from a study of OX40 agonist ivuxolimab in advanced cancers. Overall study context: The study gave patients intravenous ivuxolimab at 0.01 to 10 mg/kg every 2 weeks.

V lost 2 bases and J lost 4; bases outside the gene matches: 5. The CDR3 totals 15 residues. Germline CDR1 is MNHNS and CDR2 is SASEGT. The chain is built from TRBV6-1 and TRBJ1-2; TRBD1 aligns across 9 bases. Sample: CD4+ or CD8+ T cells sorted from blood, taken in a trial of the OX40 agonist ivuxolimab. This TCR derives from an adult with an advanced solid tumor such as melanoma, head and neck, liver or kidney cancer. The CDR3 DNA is TGTGCCAGCAGTGAACGGACAGGGGCACCCTATGGCTACACCTTC. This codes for CASSERTGAPYGYTF.